The 7 T cell receptor beta chains in this list originate from one sample, sequenced in a study of blood T cell repertoires in COVID-19. Only in-frame clones appear in the TCRdb table, and some are missing; sequencing was by immunoSEQ multiplex PCR. This sample has approximately 190,000 clones; 80% occur once, and the top ten carry 5.5% to 8.5%. Input material: peripheral blood. The receptors derive from a man aged 55 to 70 with acute or convalescent COVID-19.

This clone has just one count. V usage is TRBV7-2 and J usage is TRBJ2-7; D perhaps matches TRBD1 (5 bases). CDR3 length equals 13 residues. Germline lookup yields CDR1 SGHTA and CDR2 FQGNSA. Trimming removed 5 bases from V and 7 bases from J, with 15 bases in between. CDR3 loop: CASSLTGGREQYF. The CDR3 region has the DNA TGTGCCAGCAGCCTCACAGGTGGCCGGGAGCAGTACTTC.

The chain couples TRBV19 to TRBJ1-4; TRBD1 is a possible D gene (5 bases). The V end was cut by 4 bases, the J end by 11 bases, with 17 bases between. The CDR3 is 14 residues long. Germline CDR1 reads LNHDA; CDR2 reads SQIVND (reference sequence). The CDR3: CASSKSYRMGKLFF. Written as DNA, the CDR3 is TGTGCCAGTAGTAAGAGCTACAGGATGGGGAAACTGTTTTTT.

The chain combines TRBV11-2 with TRBJ2-2; 11 bases match TRBD2. The J segment lost 6 bases and the V segment lost 5 bases, leaving 5 bases of the junction unmatched. The CDR3 covers 15 residues. Germline V CDR1 and CDR2: SGHAT, FQNNGV. The DNA of the CDR3 is TGTGCCAGCAGCGCGGGACTAGCGGATTCCGGGGAGCTGTTTTTT. It is translated as CASSAGLADSGELFF. The variable domain in full, with the rest retrieved from reference TRBV11-2 and TRBJ2-2, is EAGVAQSPRYKIIEKRQSVAFWCNPISGHATLYWYQQILGQGPKLLIQFQNNGVVDDSQLPKDRFSAERLKGVDSTLKIQPAKLEDSAVYLCASSAGLADSGELFFGEGSRLTVL.

J is TRBJ2-3 and V is TRBV10-3; 7 positions match TRBD2. Unmatched junction bases numbered 6, after V lost 4 bases and J lost 2 bases. This CDR3 is built from 15 residues. Germline lookup yields CDR1 ENHRY and CDR2 SYGVKD. CDR3: CAISAGGMATDTQYF. The CDR3 DNA reads as TGTGCCATCAGTGCCGGGGGGATGGCCACAGATACGCAGTATTTT.

Only one count was recorded for this clone. The chain has TRBV27 and TRBJ1-5; tentative D call: TRBD1 (6 bases). The CDR3 extends over 14 amino acids. Germline CDR1 MNHEY, CDR2 SMNVEV (reference sequence). V gave up 6 bases and J gave up 7 bases, with 16 bases separating them. The CDR3 sequence: CASSLGGAWQPQHF. For the CDR3, the DNA is TGTGCCAGCAGCCTTGGGGGGGCGTGGCAGCCCCAGCATTTT.

This clone was seen once. The CDR3 sequence: CATSDLVIRDRGPRSDYMNTEAFF. For the CDR3, the DNA is TGTGCCACCAGTGATTTAGTCATTAGGGACAGGGGGCCTCGAAGCGACTATATGAACACTGAAGCTTTCTTT. V usage is TRBV24-1 and J usage is TRBJ1-1; 12 nucleotides line up with TRBD1. Germline CDR1 and CDR2: KGHDR and SFDVKD. This CDR3 region has 24 residues. The V segment lost 1 base and the J segment 0 bases; nucleotides outside the gene matches: 23.

This clone was found once. The chain links TRBV3-1 (or the pseudogene TRBV3-2) to TRBJ1-5; 8 bases line up with TRBD1. Trimming took 4 bases from V and 7 from J; bases not matched to a gene: 3. CDR1 and CDR2 (germline): LGHDT, YNNKEL (reference sequence). The CDR3 sequence is 13 residues long. Here the CDR3 DNA reads TGTGCCAGCAGCCCAGGGGGCGGCCAGCCCCAGCATTTT. Its protein product is CASSPGGGQPQHF.